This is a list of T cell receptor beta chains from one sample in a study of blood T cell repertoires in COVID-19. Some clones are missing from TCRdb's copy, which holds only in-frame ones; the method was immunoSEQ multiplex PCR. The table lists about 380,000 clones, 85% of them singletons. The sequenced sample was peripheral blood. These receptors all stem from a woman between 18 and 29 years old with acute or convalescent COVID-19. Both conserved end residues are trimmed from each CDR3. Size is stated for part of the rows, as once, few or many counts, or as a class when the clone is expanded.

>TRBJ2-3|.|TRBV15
ATSRDAQGSDTQY
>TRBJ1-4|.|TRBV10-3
AISPGTGINEKLF
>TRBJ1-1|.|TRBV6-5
ASKKQGRTEAF
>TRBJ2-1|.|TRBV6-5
ASSSGATNEQF
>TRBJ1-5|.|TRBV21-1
ASSPRKGQGASNQPQH
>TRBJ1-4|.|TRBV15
ATSRDRGSNEKLF
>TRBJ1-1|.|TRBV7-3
ASSLLGGGLAGNTEAF
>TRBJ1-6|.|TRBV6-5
ASSEDRLGTLH
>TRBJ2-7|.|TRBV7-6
ASSPSPGSFREQY
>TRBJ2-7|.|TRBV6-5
ASSKRGGLGYEQY
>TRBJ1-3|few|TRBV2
ASRAGTVRNTIY
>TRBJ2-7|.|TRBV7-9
ASSSRSPGQEVGEEY
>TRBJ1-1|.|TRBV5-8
ASSLVRGYPTLMNTEAF
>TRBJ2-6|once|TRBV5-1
ASSLSISGANVLT
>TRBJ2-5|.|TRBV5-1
ASSLVPGETQY
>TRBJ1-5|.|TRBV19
ASSGTGQSNQPQH
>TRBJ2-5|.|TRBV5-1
ASSLDWTGRRGETQY
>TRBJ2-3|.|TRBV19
ASSISGTGLTDTQY
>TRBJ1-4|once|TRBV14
ASSRDIATNEKLF
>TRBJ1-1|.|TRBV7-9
ASSPGGVVTEAF
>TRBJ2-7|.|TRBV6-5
ASSSLASSSYEQY
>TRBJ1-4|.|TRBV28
ASSPGQSNEKLF
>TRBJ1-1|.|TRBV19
ASTLREMNTEAF
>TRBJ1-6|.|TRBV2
ASTAGTAENSPLH
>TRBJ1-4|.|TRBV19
ASSMLQGDEKLF
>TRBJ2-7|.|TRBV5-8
ASSPNYEQY
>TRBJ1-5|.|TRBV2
ASSQDSLNQPQH
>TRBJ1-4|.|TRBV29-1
SVQGSTNEKLF
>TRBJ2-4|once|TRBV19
ASSIVKQTLAKNIQY
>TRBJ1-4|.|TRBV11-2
ASSLSFGGEKLF
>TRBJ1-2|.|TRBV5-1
ASSLFQGVTYGYT
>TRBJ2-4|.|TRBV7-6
ASSLGPQGPKNIQY
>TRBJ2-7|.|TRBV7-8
ASSRDRNVGEQY
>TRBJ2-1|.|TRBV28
ASSLSGGSLDEQF
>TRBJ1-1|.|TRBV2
ASSGANTEAF
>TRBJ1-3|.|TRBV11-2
ASSGAESSGNTIY
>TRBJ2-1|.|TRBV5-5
ASSPGVGGAPYNEQF
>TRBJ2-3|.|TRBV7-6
ASSPSGETDTQY
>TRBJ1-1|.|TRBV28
ASSLWTATNTEAF
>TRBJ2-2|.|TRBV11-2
ASSQGGVNTGELF